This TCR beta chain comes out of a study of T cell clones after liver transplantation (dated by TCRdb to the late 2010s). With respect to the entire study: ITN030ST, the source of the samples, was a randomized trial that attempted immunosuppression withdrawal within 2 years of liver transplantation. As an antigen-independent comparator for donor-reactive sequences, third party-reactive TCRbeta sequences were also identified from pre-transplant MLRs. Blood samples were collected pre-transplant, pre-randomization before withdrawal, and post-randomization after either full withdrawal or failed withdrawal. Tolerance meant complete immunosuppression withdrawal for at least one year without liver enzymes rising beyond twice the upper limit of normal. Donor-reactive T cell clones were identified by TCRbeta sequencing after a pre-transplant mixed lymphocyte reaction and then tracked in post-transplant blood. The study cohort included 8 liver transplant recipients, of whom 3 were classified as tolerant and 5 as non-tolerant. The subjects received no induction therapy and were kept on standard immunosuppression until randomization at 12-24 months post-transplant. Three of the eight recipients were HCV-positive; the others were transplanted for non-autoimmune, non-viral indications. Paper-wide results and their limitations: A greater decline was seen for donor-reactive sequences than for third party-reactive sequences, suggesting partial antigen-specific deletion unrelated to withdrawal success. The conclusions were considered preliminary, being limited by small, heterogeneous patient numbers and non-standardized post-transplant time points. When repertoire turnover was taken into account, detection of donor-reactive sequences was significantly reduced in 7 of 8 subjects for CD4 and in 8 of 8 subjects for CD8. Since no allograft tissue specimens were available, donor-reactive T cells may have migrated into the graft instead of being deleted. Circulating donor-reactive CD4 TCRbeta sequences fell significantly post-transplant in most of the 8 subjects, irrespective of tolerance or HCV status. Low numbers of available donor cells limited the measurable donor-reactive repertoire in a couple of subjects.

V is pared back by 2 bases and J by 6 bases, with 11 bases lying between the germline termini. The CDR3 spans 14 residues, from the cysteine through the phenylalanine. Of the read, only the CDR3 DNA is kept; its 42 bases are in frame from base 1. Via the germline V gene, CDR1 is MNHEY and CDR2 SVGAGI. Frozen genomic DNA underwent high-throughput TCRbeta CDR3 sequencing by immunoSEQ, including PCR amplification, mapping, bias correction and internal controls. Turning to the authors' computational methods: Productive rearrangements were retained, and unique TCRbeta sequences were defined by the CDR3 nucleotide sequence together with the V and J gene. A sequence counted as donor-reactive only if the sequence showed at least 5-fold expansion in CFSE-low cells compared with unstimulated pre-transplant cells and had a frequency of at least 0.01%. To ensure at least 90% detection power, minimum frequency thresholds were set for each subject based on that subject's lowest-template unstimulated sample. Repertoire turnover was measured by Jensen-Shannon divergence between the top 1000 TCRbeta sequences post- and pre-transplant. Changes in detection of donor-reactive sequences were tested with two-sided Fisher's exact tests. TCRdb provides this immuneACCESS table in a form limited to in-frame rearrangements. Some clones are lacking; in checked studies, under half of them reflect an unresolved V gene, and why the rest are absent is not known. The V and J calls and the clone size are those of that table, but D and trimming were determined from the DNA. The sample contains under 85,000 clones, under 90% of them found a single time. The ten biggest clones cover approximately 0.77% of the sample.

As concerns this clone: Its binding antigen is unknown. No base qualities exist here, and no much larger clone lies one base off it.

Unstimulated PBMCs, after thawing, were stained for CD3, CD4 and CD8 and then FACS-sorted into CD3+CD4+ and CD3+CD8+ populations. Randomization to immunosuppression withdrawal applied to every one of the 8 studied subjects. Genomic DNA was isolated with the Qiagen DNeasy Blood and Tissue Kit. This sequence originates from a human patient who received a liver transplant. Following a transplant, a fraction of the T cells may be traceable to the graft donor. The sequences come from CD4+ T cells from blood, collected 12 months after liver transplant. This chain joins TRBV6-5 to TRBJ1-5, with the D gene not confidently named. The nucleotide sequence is TGTGCCAGCAGTTACCGGGCAGGCGGTCAGCCCCAGCATTTT. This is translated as CASSYRAGGQPQHF.